The T cell receptor (beta chain) under discussion was sequenced for a study of identical twins. TCRdb reprocessed the 5' RACE reads with MiXCR, giving one entry per CDR3 protein. The sample consists of roughly 770,000 distinct CDR3 sequences, approximately 18% of them appearing once. This clonotype was observed a few times. The same sample was also studied in work on T cells expressing NK-cell markers. That paper adds: Beta-chain profiling covered CD3+CD56+NKG2C+, CD3+CD56+NKG2C- and CD3+CD56-NKG2C+ sorted subsets.

The sample was PBMCs. The TCR comes from a woman aged 18-29 years in good health.

CDR3 residues: CSAEGRSGYTF. Written as DNA, the CDR3 is TGCAGTGCGGAGGGCCGGAGCGGCTACACCTTC. The chain is built from TRBV20-1 and TRBJ1-2, with D unresolved. The germline V gene encodes CDR1 DFQATT and CDR2 SNEGSKA (reference sequence). The length of the CDR3 is 11 residues. The V end was cut by 6 bases, the J end by 8 bases, with 13 bases between.